The 10 T cell receptor beta chains reported below all come from one sample, sequenced in a study of CD8 T cells in ankylosing spondylitis. Study-level results: In ankylosing spondylitis blood, a motif of 7 to 9 highly homologous TCR beta variants appeared characteristic.

The antigens of these receptors remain unknown. TCRdb itself ran the 5' RACE reads through MiXCR, one entry per CDR3 protein. The sample gives about 90,000 distinct CDR3 sequences, around 8.5% of which show up once; approximately 30% is in the top ten. The sequenced sample consisted of blood, either unsorted or a sorted T cell fraction (not recorded which). These receptors were taken from a male donor with ankylosing spondylitis.

The gene calls are TRBV9 and TRBJ1-2; 8 bases agree with TRBD1. Germline loops: CDR1 SGDLS, CDR2 YYNGEE. CDR3 length equals 14 residues. The V and J ends lost 3 bases and 2 bases, in that order; junction bases with no gene match: 3. In nucleotides, the CDR3 is TGTGCCAGCAGCGGGGACAGGAGGAACTATGGCTACACCTTC. Translating gives CASSGDRRNYGYTF.

J is TRBJ2-7 and V is TRBV5-6; a possible D gene is TRBD2 (5 bases). The CDR3 consists of 14 residues. The ends were cut back, 1 base at V and 3 bases at J, with 11 bases in the middle. The germline V gene encodes CDR1 SGHDT and CDR2 YYEEEE. CDR3 coding DNA: TGTGCCAGCAGCTTGAGAATCGGGATCTACGAGCAGTACGTC. Its translation: CASSLRIGIYEQYV.

The rearrangement uses TRBV20-1 and TRBJ1-1; D remains ambiguous. The germline CDR1 and CDR2 sequences are DFQATT and SNEGSKA (reference sequence). This CDR3 is built from 11 residues. Trimming shortened V by 1 base and J by 5 bases, and 5 bases separated the two germline ends. The CDR3 loop is CSARVGTEAFF. CDR3 coding DNA: TGCAGTGCTAGAGTGGGGACTGAAGCTTTCTTT.

This clonotype was seen repeatedly, ten times or more. The rearrangement links TRBV12-3 or TRBV12-4 to TRBJ1-1; D is unclear. The CDR3 is made up of 15 amino acids. Trimming left V 1 base short and J 2 bases short, with 11 bases between. In DNA form, the CDR3 reads TGTGCCAGCAGTTTAGGGGCAGGCTATAACACTGAAGCTTTCTTT. Amino acid sequence: CASSLGAGYNTEAFF.

The sample holds a few counts of this clonotype. This sequence joins TRBV15 and TRBJ2-2, with 7 bases that match TRBD2. Trimming cost V 0 bases and J 4 bases; bases outside gene matches: 14. There are 19 residues in the CDR3. Germline values: CDR1 LNHNV, CDR2 YYDKDF (reference sequence). The CDR3 is CATSRDPPGLAAFTGELFF. CDR3 in DNA: TGTGCCACCAGCAGAGACCCGCCGGGGCTAGCGGCTTTCACCGGGGAGCTGTTTTTT.

This clonotype has ten or more counts. The chain uses TRBV24-1 and TRBJ2-7, with D unresolved. The germline V gene has CDR1 KGHDR and CDR2 SFDVKD. V gave up 4 bases and J gave up 4 bases, with 7 bases separating them. This CDR3 has 12 amino acids. The CDR3 loop reads CATSEGRYEQYF. The CDR3 bases are TGTGCCACCAGTGAAGGCAGGTACGAGCAGTACTTC.

In the case of this clonotype: One end of the junction varies from germline; a read error may be responsible. V and J are TRBV20-1 and TRBJ2-1; 10 bases align to TRBD1. Germline CDR1 reads DFQATT; CDR2 reads SNEGSKA (reference sequence). This CDR3 spans 19 amino acids. Written as DNA, the CDR3 is TGCTGTGCTAGAGGCCCGGACAGGGGGACCCTTCGGGGGTACAATGAGCAGTTCTTC. This encodes CCARGPDRGTLRGYNEQFF.

There are a few counts of this clonotype. This sequence joins TRBV25-1 and TRBJ2-2; TRBD2 might be the D (5 bases). V gave up 1 base and J gave up 1 base, with 7 bases separating them. Per germline, CDR1 MGHDK and CDR2 SYGVNS. The CDR3 is made up of 15 amino acids. CDR3 coding DNA: TGTGCCAGCAGTGAATGGACTGTGAACACCGGGGAGCTGTTTTTT. This sequence encodes CASSEWTVNTGELFF.

The CDR3 spells CASSPPGQIYEQYV. In DNA form, the CDR3 reads TGTGCCAGCAGTCCTCCGGGACAGATCTACGAGCAGTACGTC. The rearrangement links TRBV12-3 or TRBV12-4 to TRBJ2-7; 7 nucleotides match TRBD1. The CDR3 contains 14 residues. The ends lost 5 bases at V and 3 bases at J; junction bases unmatched: 7.

The table lists this clonotype with many counts. The rearrangement links TRBV7-9 to TRBJ2-3; 10 bases align to TRBD1. The J segment lost 1 base and the V segment lost 5 bases, leaving 6 bases of the junction unmatched. Per the germline V gene, CDR1 is SEHNR and CDR2 is FQNEAQ (reference sequence). CDR3 length: 16 amino acids. The CDR3 region is CASSPPDRGRTDTQYF. As DNA, the CDR3 is TGTGCCAGCAGCCCCCCTGACAGGGGGCGCACAGATACGCAGTATTTT.